This TCR beta chain is drawn from a study of blood T cells in healthy people across ages. Regarding the study as a whole: Diversity figures based on one million T cells were deemed too low. Leaving the PBMCs unsorted stopped any conclusive comparison of naive versus antigen-experienced cells. A roughly linear age-dependent decrease characterized TCR beta diversity per million T cells.

Concerning this clonotype itself: Its antigen is unidentified.

The CDR3 sequence is 17 residues long. Germline lookup yields CDR1 DFQATT and CDR2 SNEGSKA (reference sequence). Trimming took 5 bases from V and 0 from J, leaving 20 bases between them. Next came a second PCR, run for 7 to 11 cycles, which used a sample-barcoded 5' primer along with a J-beta primer mix. TCRdb re-called the 5' RACE reads with MiXCR, one entry per CDR3 protein. The table records around 870,000 distinct CDR3 sequences, under 35% of them present only once. This sequence was found in a woman aged 80 or over in good health. Sample: blood. The chain couples TRBV20-1 to TRBJ1-5; D is undetermined. CDR3 region: CSALVWSLPYSNQPQHF. Here the CDR3 DNA reads TGCAGTGCTTTGGTCTGGAGTCTCCCTTATAGCAATCAGCCCCAGCATTTT.